Presented here are 28 T cell receptor beta chains from one specimen sequenced in a study of T cell changes during pregnancy in multiple sclerosis. Clones were read by immunoSEQ multiplex PCR, and TCRdb kept only the in-frame ones, dropping some. The sample shows 30,000 to 40,000 clones, about nine tenths of them seen only once. This material consisted of CD4+ T cells from peripheral blood mononuclear cells, taken in the first trimester of pregnancy. The receptors come from a female donor in good health, enrolled as a control in a pregnancy study.

The rearrangement joins TRBV27 to TRBJ1-1, with D tentatively TRBD1 (6 bases). Between the trimmed V and J ends, which lost 5 bases and 0 bases, there was a span of 19 bases. This CDR3 region has 17 residues. Per the germline V gene, CDR1 is MNHEY and CDR2 is SMNVEV (reference sequence). In DNA form, the CDR3 reads TGTGCCAGCAGTCGGCTCCGGGACACTTACATGAACACTGAAGCTTTCTTT. It codes for CASSRLRDTYMNTEAFF.

This sequence joins TRBV2 and TRBJ1-2; perhaps TRBD1 as D (5 bases). Per germline, CDR1 SNHLY and CDR2 FYNNEI. Trimming shortened V by 2 bases and J by 3 bases, and 13 bases separated the two germline ends. The CDR3 is made up of 15 amino acids. The CDR3 spells CASSERGTFDYGYTF. The CDR3, as DNA: TGTGCCAGCAGTGAAAGGGGAACCTTTGACTATGGCTACACCTTC.

The rearrangement joins TRBV9 to TRBJ2-7; 7 nucleotides align to TRBD1. The V and J ends lost 3 bases and 1 base, in that order; junction bases with no gene match: 7. The length of the CDR3 is 15 residues. Germline V gene sequence: CDR1 SGDLS, CDR2 YYNGEE. CDR3 DNA: TGTGCCAGCAGCGCTACGGGACAGAATTCCTACGAGCAGTACTTC. It is translated as CASSATGQNSYEQYF. Full variable domain (missing parts from reference TRBV9 and TRBJ2-7): DSGVTQTPKHLITATGQRVTLRCSPRSGDLSVYWYQQSLDQGLQFLIQYYNGEERAKGNILERFSAQQFPDLHSELNLSSLELGDSALYFCASSATGQNSYEQYFGPGTRLTVT.

The gene calls are TRBV7-9 and TRBJ2-5; D may be TRBD2 (7 bases). CDR3 size: 13 residues. V lost 5 bases and J lost 4, with 11 bases in between. Germline lookup yields CDR1 SEHNR and CDR2 FQNEAQ (reference sequence). The CDR3 protein is CASSRGALETQYF. The CDR3, as DNA: TGTGCCAGCAGCCGGGGGGCCTTAGAGACCCAGTACTTC.

This chain links TRBV19 with TRBJ1-5, with D perhaps TRBD1 (5 bases). CDR3 length: 15 residues. Germline V gene sequence: CDR1 LNHDA, CDR2 SQIVND (reference sequence). V was pared by 7 bases and J by 7 bases, with 20 bases between. The CDR3 DNA sequence: TGTGCCAGTATGGGAGGGCAGGGAGGGGTCCAGCCCCAGCATTTT. It yields the protein CASMGGQGGVQPQHF.

This clone showed up just a few times. The chain uses TRBV6-1 and TRBJ2-3; D is uncertain. Germline V lookup: CDR1 MNHNS, CDR2 SASEGT. The germline V and J ends were trimmed by 6 bases and 5 bases, with 12 bases remaining between them. The CDR3 sequence is 13 residues long. The CDR3 bases are TGTGCCAGCAGCGGTAAACCGAAAGATACGCAGTATTTT. This codes for CASSGKPKDTQYF.

CDR3: CASTKYREGNEQFF. The CDR3 region has the DNA TGTGCCAGCACCAAGTACAGGGAAGGCAATGAGCAGTTCTTC. The rearrangement uses TRBV7-2 and TRBJ2-1, with D possibly TRBD1 on 6 matching bases. CDR1 and CDR2 from the germline V gene are SGHTA and FQGNSA. This CDR3 region has 14 residues. The V and J ends lost 7 bases and 6 bases respectively, with 16 bases between them.

The V and J genes are TRBV4-2 and TRBJ2-3; a possible D gene is TRBD2 (5 bases). V lost 1 base, J lost 5 bases, and 10 bases lay in between. This CDR3 contains 14 residues. CDR1 is LGHNA, CDR2 YNFKEQ, per germline. CDR3 in DNA: TGTGCCAGCAGCCAAGCGGGAACGGAAGATACGCAGTATTTT. Translating gives CASSQAGTEDTQYF.

The chain employs TRBV29-1 and TRBJ2-4; 10 positions match TRBD1. V dropped 1 base and J dropped 3; count of bases not matched to a gene: 0. Germline CDR1 and CDR2: SQVTM and ANQGSEA. There are 14 residues in the CDR3. CDR3 protein: CSVEGDRGKNIQYF. CDR3 nucleotide sequence: TGCAGCGTTGAAGGGGACAGGGGCAAAAACATTCAGTACTTC. Drawing the rest from reference TRBV29-1 and TRBJ2-4, the complete variable domain is SAVISQKPSRDICQRGTSLTIQCQVDSQVTMMFWYRQQPGQSLTLIATANQGSEATYESGFVIDKFPISRPNLTFSTLTVSNMSPEDSSIYLCSVEGDRGKNIQYFGAGTRLSVL.

This chain connects TRBV13 to TRBJ2-3; 8 bases line up with TRBD2. CDR1 and CDR2 from the germline V gene are PRHDT and FYEKMQ (reference sequence). The CDR3 is 15 amino acids. Unmatched junction bases numbered 5, after V lost 0 bases and J lost 6 bases. The CDR3 here is CASSLGGLGGDTQYF. The CDR3 coding sequence is TGTGCCAGCAGCTTAGGGGGACTAGGGGGGGATACGCAGTATTTT. Full variable domain (remainder filled in from reference TRBV13 and TRBJ2-3): AAGVIQSPRHLIKEKRETATLKCYPIPRHDTVYWYQQGPGQDPQFLISFYEKMQSDKGSIPDRFSAQQFSDYHSELNMSSLELGDSALYFCASSLGGLGGDTQYFGPGTRLTVL.

The chain recombines TRBV9 with TRBJ1-6; 7 nucleotides align to TRBD1. The CDR3 has 12 amino acids. Germline CDR1 and CDR2: SGDLS and YYNGEE. Trimming at V came to 3 bases and at J to 9 bases, leaving 0 bases not matched to a gene. The CDR3 region has the DNA TGTGCCAGCAGCGACAGGGGTTCACCCCTCCACTTT. Its translation is CASSDRGSPLHF.

For the CDR3, the DNA is TGTGCCAGCAGCTTCTGGGCTACAGGGGACTCCAAAGAGACCCAGTACTTC. It encodes CASSFWATGDSKETQYF. The V gene is TRBV11-1, the J gene TRBJ2-5, with a tentative D call TRBD1 (7 bases). The CDR3 totals 17 residues. CDR1 SGHAT and CDR2 FQDESV come from the germline V gene (reference sequence). Trimming pared 3 bases from V and 3 bases from J, leaving 20 bases between.

This chain links TRBV5-5 with TRBJ2-4; 8 bases fit TRBD2. The CDR3 covers 16 residues. Per germline, CDR1 SGHKS and CDR2 YYEKEE (reference sequence). With 4 bases clipped from V and 1 base from J, the junction kept 7 bases outside the gene matches. CDR3 loop: CASSRLGGEAKNIQYF. As DNA, the CDR3 is TGTGCCAGCAGCCGTCTCGGGGGGGAGGCCAAAAACATTCAGTACTTC.

In this sample, this clone turned up a few times. The V call is TRBV25-1, the J call TRBJ1-6; tentative D call: TRBD1 (6 bases). This CDR3 spans 14 amino acids. V was pared by 3 bases and J by 10 bases, with 13 bases between. Germline CDR1 and CDR2: MGHDK and SYGVNS. This chain's CDR3 is CASSESQGSSPLHF. Written as DNA, the CDR3 is TGTGCCAGCAGTGAGAGTCAGGGGTCCTCACCCCTCCACTTT.

The rearrangement links TRBV29-1 to TRBJ1-1, with 12 bases aligning to TRBD1. The V segment lost 6 bases and the J segment 2 bases; nucleotides outside the gene matches: 4. Looked up from germline, CDR1 is SQVTM and CDR2 is ANQGSEA. This CDR3 has 14 residues. The CDR3 sequence: CSVRDRGRNTEAFF. Written as DNA, the CDR3 is TGCAGCGTCCGGGACAGGGGGCGAAACACTGAAGCTTTCTTT. Drawing the rest from reference TRBV29-1 and TRBJ1-1, the complete variable domain is SAVISQKPSRDICQRGTSLTIQCQVDSQVTMMFWYRQQPGQSLTLIATANQGSEATYESGFVIDKFPISRPNLTFSTLTVSNMSPEDSSIYLCSVRDRGRNTEAFFGQGTRLTVV.

The rearrangement links TRBV6-6 to TRBJ2-3; the D is unclear. The V gene lost 3 bases and the J gene lost 4 bases, with 11 bases spanning the gap. Germline V gives CDR1 MNHNY, CDR2 SVGAGI (reference sequence). The CDR3 totals 14 residues. The CDR3 DNA sequence: TGTGCCAGCAGTTATCCCCTCGCGGCAGATACGCAGTATTTT. Translation: CASSYPLAADTQYF.

This clone was observed a handful of times. The rearrangement joins TRBV5-1 to TRBJ1-4; no definite D call. V was shortened by 6 bases and J by 7 bases, with 10 bases between the two germline ends. This CDR3 has 12 amino acids. Germline-derived CDR1 and CDR2 are SGHRS and YFSETQ. CDR3 loop: CASKREGEKLFF. The DNA for the CDR3 is TGCGCCAGCAAGCGAGAGGGTGAAAAACTGTTTTTT.

This clone was found a few times. V and J are TRBV2 and TRBJ1-1; D unresolved. The CDR3 has 12 amino acids. Germline V gene data show CDR1 as SNHLY and CDR2 as FYNNEI. With 8 bases removed from V and 2 bases from J, the gap between germline ends came to 9 bases. The CDR3 here is CASGGYNTEAFF. The CDR3, as DNA: TGTGCCAGCGGAGGGTATAACACTGAAGCTTTCTTT.

This rearrangement joins TRBV1 to TRBJ2-5; the table's D call of TRBD2 was not tested on the DNA. TRBV1 is classified as a pseudogene. The CDR3 runs to 12 residues. As DNA, the CDR3 is TGCACCAGCAGCCAAGATCGAGAGACCCAGTACTTC. Residues: CTSSQDRETQYF.

This chain links TRBV5-1 with TRBJ1-6, with 7 bases fitting TRBD1. Germline lookup yields CDR1 SGHRS and CDR2 YFSETQ. V shed 5 bases, J shed 10 bases, and the junction held 9 bases outside the gene matches. This CDR3 is built from 14 residues. CDR3 nucleotide sequence: TGCGCCAGCAGTAGGGGCAGGGGGTACTCACCCCTCCACTTT. This encodes CASSRGRGYSPLHF.

V and J are TRBV27 and TRBJ1-3, with a tentative D call TRBD1 (6 bases). This CDR3 has 14 residues. Germline V gene sequence: CDR1 MNHEY, CDR2 SMNVEV (reference sequence). The V end was cut by 6 bases, the J end by 2 bases, with 11 bases between. CDR3: CASRVQGTGNTIYF. The CDR3 DNA follows: TGTGCCAGCAGGGTACAGGGAACTGGAAACACCATATATTTT.

The rearrangement joins TRBV5-1 to TRBJ2-7; 7 bases are shared with TRBD2. The CDR3 covers 14 residues. Per germline, CDR1 SGHRS and CDR2 YFSETQ. The ends lost 4 bases at V and 3 bases at J; junction bases unmatched: 7. For the CDR3, the DNA is TGCGCCAGCAGCCCCGGGGGGAGCGTCTACGAGCAGTACTTC. It codes for CASSPGGSVYEQYF.

The chain uses TRBV7-2 and TRBJ1-6; possibly TRBD1 for D (5 bases). Germline lookup yields CDR1 SGHTA and CDR2 FQGNSA. The CDR3 is made up of 13 amino acids. V dropped 1 base and J dropped 10 bases, with 8 bases sitting between them. Written as DNA, the CDR3 is TGTGCCAGCAGCTTAGATCCAGGGTCACCCCTCCACTTT. Its translation is CASSLDPGSPLHF.

The chain has TRBV7-2 and TRBJ2-7; TRBD1 matches 8 bases. With V trimmed by 7 bases and J by 2 bases, 7 bases remained unmatched. Germline V gene sequence: CDR1 SGHTA, CDR2 FQGNSA. The CDR3 length is 14 residues. The CDR3: CASTQLTGAYEQYF. As DNA, the CDR3 is TGTGCCAGCACCCAATTGACAGGGGCCTACGAGCAGTACTTC.

The chain carries TRBV2 and TRBJ2-6; 10 bases align to TRBD2. Germline CDR1 is SNHLY and CDR2 is FYNNEI. The CDR3 loop spans 16 amino acids. Losses at the gene ends were 4 bases for V and 3 bases for J; bases not matched to a gene: 3. The CDR3 sequence: CASSVIAGGGANVLTF. In DNA form, the CDR3 reads TGTGCCAGCAGTGTAATAGCGGGGGGTGGGGCCAACGTCCTGACTTTC.

V usage is TRBV29-1 and J usage is TRBJ2-1, with D uncertain. Germline-derived CDR1 and CDR2 are SQVTM and ANQGSEA. V was pared by 5 bases and J by 0 bases, with 11 bases between. The CDR3 sequence is 14 residues long. CDR3 region: CSVYGASSYNEQFF. The CDR3, as DNA: TGCAGCGTTTACGGAGCTAGCTCCTACAATGAGCAGTTCTTC.

The CDR3 loop reads CASSRLKGQGLGEQYF. The CDR3 DNA follows: TGTGCCAGCAGCAGATTGAAAGGACAGGGTCTGGGCGAGCAGTACTTC. V gene TRBV5-5 combines with J gene TRBJ2-7; 8 positions match TRBD1. Losses at the gene ends were 4 bases for V and 6 bases for J; bases not matched to a gene: 15. Germline V CDR1 and CDR2: SGHKS, YYEKEE (reference sequence). CDR3 size: 16 residues. Variable domain in full (rest from reference TRBV5-5 and TRBJ2-7): DAGVTQSPTHLIKTRGQQVTLRCSPISGHKSVSWYQQVLGQGPQFIFQYYEKEERGRGNFPDRFSARQFPNYSSELNVNALLLGDSALYLCASSRLKGQGLGEQYFGPGTRLTVT.

This sequence joins TRBV18 and TRBJ1-1; 10 nucleotides align to TRBD1. This CDR3 contains 15 residues. From germline, CDR1 is KGHSH and CDR2 LQKENI. V gave up 4 bases and J gave up 3 bases; unmatched junction bases: 5. In DNA form, the CDR3 reads TGTGCCAGCTCACTACGGACAGGGGGGGACACTGAAGCTTTCTTT. It encodes CASSLRTGGDTEAFF.